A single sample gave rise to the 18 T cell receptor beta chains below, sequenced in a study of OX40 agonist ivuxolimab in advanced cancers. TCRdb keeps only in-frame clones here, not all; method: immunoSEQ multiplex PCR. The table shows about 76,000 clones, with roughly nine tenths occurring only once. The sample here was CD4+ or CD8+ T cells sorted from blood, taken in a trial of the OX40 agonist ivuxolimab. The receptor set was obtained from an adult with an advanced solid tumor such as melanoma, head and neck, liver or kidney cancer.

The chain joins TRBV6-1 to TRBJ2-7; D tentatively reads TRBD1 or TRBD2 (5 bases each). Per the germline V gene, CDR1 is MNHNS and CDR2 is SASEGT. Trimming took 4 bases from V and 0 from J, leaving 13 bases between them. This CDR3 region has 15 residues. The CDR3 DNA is TGTGCCAGCAGTGGGTACGGGACGGCCTCCTACGAGCAGTACTTC. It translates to CASSGYGTASYEQYF.

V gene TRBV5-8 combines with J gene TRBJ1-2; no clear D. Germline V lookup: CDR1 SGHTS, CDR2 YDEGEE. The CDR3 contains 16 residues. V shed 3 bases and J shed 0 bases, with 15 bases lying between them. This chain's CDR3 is CASSSRWGGTNYGYTF. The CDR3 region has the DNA TGTGCCAGCAGCTCGAGGTGGGGAGGAACTAACTATGGCTACACCTTC.

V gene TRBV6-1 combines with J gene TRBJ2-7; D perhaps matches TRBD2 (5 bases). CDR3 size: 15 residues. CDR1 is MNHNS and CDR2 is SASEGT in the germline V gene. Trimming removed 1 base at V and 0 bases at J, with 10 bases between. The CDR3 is CASSEEVGSSYEQYF. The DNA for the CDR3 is TGTGCCAGCAGTGAAGAAGTAGGGAGCTCCTACGAGCAGTACTTC.

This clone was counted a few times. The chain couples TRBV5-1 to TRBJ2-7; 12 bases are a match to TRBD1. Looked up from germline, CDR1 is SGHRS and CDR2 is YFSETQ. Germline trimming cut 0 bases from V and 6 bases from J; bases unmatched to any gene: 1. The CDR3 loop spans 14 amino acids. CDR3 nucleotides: TGCGCCAGCAGCTTGGGGGACAGGGGGCTCGAGCAGTACTTC. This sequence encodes CASSLGDRGLEQYF.

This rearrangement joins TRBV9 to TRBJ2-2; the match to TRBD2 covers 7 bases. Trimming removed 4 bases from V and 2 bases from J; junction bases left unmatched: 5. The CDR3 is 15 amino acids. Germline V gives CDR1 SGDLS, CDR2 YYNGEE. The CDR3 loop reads CASSKRLANTGELFF. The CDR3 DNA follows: TGTGCCAGCAGCAAACGACTAGCTAACACCGGGGAGCTGTTTTTT.

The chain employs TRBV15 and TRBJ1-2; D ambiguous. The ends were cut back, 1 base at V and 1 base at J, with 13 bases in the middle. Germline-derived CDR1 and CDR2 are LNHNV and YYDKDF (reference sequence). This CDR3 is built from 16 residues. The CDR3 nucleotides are TGTGCCACCAGCAGAGTGTTTAGGCTCGATAACTATGGCTACACCTTC. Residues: CATSRVFRLDNYGYTF.

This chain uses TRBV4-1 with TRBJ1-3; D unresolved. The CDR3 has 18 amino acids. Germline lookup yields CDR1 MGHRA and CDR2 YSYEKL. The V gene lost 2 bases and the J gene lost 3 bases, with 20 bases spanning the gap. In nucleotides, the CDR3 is TGCGCCAGCAGCCAAATATTATCGAGGGATCCGTATGGAAACACCATATATTTT. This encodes CASSQILSRDPYGNTIYF.

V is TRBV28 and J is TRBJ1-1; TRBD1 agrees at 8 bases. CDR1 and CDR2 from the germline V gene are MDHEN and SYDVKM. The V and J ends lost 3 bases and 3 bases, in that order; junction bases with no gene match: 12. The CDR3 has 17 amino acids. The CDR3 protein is CASSLPGGAADDTEAFF. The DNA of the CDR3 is TGTGCCAGCAGTTTGCCAGGGGGCGCCGCTGATGACACTGAAGCTTTCTTT.

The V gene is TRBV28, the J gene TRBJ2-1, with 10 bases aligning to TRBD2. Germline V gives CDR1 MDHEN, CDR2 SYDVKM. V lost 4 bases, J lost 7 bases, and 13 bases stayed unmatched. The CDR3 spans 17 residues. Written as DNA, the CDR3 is TGTGCCAGCAGTTCCTCTTTCGTTGGACTAGCGGCAAATGAGCAGTTCTTC. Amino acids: CASSSSFVGLAANEQFF.

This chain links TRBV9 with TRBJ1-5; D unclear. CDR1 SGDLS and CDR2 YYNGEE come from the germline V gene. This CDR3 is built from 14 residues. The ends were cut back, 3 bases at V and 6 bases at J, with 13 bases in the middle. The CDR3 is CASSAWGEGQPQHF. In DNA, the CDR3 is TGTGCCAGCAGCGCATGGGGTGAAGGTCAGCCCCAGCATTTT.

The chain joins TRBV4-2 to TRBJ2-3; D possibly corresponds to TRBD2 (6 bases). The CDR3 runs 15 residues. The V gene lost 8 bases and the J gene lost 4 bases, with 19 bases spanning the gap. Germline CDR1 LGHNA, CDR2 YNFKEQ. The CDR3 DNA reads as TGTGCCAGCTCCCCGGAGGGACTGATCCCAGATACGCAGTATTTT. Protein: CASSPEGLIPDTQYF.

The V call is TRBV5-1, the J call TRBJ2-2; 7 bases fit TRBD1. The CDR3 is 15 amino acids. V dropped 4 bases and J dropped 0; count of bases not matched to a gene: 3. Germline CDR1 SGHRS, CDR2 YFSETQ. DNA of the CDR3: TGCGCCAGCAGCCGACAGGGCGCGAACACCGGGGAGCTGTTTTTT. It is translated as CASSRQGANTGELFF.

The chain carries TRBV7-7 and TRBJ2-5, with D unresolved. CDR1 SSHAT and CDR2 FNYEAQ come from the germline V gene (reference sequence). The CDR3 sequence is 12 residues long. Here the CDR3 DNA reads TGTGCTTCCGGTAGGGACCAAGAGACCCAGTACTTC. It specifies CASGRDQETQYF.

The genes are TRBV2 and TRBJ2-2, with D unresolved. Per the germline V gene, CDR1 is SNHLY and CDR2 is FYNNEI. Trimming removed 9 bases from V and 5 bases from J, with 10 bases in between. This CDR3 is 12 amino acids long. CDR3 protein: CARGKGTGELFF. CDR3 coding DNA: TGTGCCAGAGGGAAGGGAACCGGGGAGCTGTTTTTT.

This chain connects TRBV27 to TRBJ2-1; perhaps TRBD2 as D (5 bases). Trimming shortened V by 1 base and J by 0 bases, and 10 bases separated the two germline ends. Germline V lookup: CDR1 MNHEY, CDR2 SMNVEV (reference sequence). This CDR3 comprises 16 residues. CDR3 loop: CASSLYAGSSYNEQFF. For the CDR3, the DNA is TGTGCCAGCAGTTTATATGCGGGTAGCTCCTACAATGAGCAGTTCTTC.

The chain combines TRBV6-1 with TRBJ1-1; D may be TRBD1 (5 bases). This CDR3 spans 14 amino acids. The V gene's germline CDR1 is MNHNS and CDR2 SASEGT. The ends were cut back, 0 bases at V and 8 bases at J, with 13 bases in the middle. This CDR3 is CASSEAGQRSEAFF. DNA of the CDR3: TGTGCCAGCAGTGAAGCGGGGCAGCGCTCGGAAGCTTTCTTT.

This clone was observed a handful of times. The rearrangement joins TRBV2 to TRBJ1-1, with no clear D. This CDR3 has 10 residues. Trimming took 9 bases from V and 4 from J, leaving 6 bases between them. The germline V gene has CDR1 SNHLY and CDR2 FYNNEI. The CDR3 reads CASVGTEAFF. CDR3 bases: TGTGCCAGTGTGGGCACTGAAGCTTTCTTT.

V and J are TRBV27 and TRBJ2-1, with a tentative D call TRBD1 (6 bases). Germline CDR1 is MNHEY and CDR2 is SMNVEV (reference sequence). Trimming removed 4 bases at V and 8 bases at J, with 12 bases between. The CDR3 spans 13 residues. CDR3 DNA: TGTGCCAGCAGTTCAAACAACAGGGATGAGCAGTTCTTC. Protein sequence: CASSSNNRDEQFF.